This TCR beta chain was sequenced for a study of blood T cell repertoires in COVID-19. The CDR3 covers 16 residues. V lost 5 bases and J lost 4, with 19 bases in between. Germline-derived CDR1 and CDR2 are MNHEY and SMNVEV (reference sequence). Assay: immunoSEQ multiplex PCR; the TCRdb copy retains only in-frame clones and omits some. The sample holds 310,000 or so clones, around 80% seen once. The chain combines TRBV27 with TRBJ2-3, with D possibly TRBD2 on 5 matching bases. The TCR originated in a woman between 45 and 60 years old with acute or convalescent COVID-19. The sample taken for sequencing was peripheral blood. The CDR3, as DNA: TGTGCCAGCAGTCCCGCCCTTAAAAGGGAGCCAGATACGCAGTATTTT. Translating it yields CASSPALKREPDTQYF.